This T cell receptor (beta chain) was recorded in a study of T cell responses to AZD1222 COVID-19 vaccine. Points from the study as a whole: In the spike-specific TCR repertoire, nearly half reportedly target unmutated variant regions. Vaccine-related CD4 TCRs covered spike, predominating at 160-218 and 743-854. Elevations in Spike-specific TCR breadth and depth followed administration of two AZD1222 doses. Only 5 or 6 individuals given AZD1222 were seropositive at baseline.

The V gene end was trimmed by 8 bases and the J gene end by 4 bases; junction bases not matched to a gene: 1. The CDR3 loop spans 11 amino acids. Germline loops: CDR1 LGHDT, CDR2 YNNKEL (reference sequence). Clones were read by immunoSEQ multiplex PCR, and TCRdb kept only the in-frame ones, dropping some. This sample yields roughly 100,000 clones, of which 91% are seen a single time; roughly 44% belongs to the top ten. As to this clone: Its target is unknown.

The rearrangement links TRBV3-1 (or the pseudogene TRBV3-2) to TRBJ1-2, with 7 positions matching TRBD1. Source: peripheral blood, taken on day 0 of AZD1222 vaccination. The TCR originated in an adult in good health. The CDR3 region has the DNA TGTGCCAGCCAGGGGGGCTATGGCTACACCTTC. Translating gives CASQGGYGYTF.